The 17 T cell receptor beta chains in this list originate from one sample, sequenced in a study of early T cells in non-severe SARS-CoV-2 infection. TCRdb passed the 5' RACE reads through MiXCR, listing each CDR3 protein once. The data hold approximately 69,000 distinct CDR3 sequences, with roughly an eighth observed a single time. The sample here was whole blood, taken at baseline. Every receptor here comes from an adult who was a healthcare worker with PCR-confirmed SARS-CoV-2 infection or an uninfected control (not recorded which).

V and J are TRBV6-2 or TRBV6-3 and TRBJ1-1; tentative D call: TRBD1 (5 bases). The CDR3 runs 15 residues. The V end lost 8 bases, the J end lost 0 bases, and 16 bases lay between the germline ends. CDR1 MNHEY and CDR2 SVGEGT come from the germline V gene. The CDR3 DNA reads as TGTGCCAGCCGTGGGGCAGACCTCATGAACACTGAAGCTTTCTTT. It encodes CASRGADLMNTEAFF.

This clonotype was detected only a few times. CDR3 sequence: CASSFERGPHGTDTQYF. The CDR3 DNA follows: TGTGCCAGCAGTTTCGAGCGGGGGCCACATGGCACAGATACGCAGTATTTT. The gene calls are TRBV27 and TRBJ2-3; 8 bases line up with TRBD2. The CDR3 runs 17 residues. Losses at the gene ends were 3 bases for V and 1 base for J; bases not matched to a gene: 9. Germline CDR1 is MNHEY and CDR2 is SMNVEV (reference sequence).

Only a few counts were recorded for this clonotype. The rearrangement joins TRBV28 to TRBJ2-3; D gene ambiguous. Germline lookup yields CDR1 MDHEN and CDR2 SYDVKM. Trimming removed 6 bases at V and 6 bases at J, with 10 bases between. The CDR3 has 12 amino acids. CDR3 nucleotides: TGTGCCAGCAGGACCCTGGATGATACGCAGTATTTT. It specifies CASRTLDDTQYF. Full variable domain (outside the CDR3, taken from reference TRBV28 and TRBJ2-3): DVKVTQSSRYLVKRTGEKVFLECVQDMDHENMFWYRQDPGLGLRLIYFSYDVKMKEKGDIPEGYSVSREKKERFSLILESASTNQTSMYLCASRTLDDTQYFGPGTRLTVL.

This clonotype has only a few counts. This CDR3 reads CASSEGPSTDTQYF. The DNA of the CDR3 is TGTGCCAGCAGTGAGGGACCGAGCACAGATACGCAGTATTTT. The chain has TRBV6-1 and TRBJ2-3; D tentatively reads TRBD1 or TRBD2 (5 bases each). Germline V CDR1 and CDR2: MNHNS, SASEGT. The CDR3 totals 14 residues. V was clipped by 3 bases and J by 0 bases, with 7 bases between them.

This clonotype has ten or more counts. The chain links TRBV19 to TRBJ1-5; D is unresolved. The V and J ends lost 2 bases and 4 bases respectively, with 18 bases between them. There are 17 residues in the CDR3. The germline V gene has CDR1 LNHDA and CDR2 SQIVND (reference sequence). This chain's CDR3 is CASSISPWRRRNQPQHF. The DNA for the CDR3 is TGTGCCAGTAGTATAAGCCCTTGGAGGAGGAGGAATCAGCCCCAGCATTTT. Full variable domain (rest looked up from reference TRBV19 and TRBJ1-5): DGGITQSPKYLFRKEGQNVTLSCEQNLNHDAMYWYRQDPGQGLRLIYYSQIVNDFQKGDIAEGYSVSREKKESFPLTVTSAQKNPTAFYLCASSISPWRRRNQPQHFGDGTRLSIL.

This clonotype was found a few times. V and J are TRBV6-1 and TRBJ2-1, with a possible D match to TRBD1 (5 bases). This CDR3 is built from 16 residues. The V end lost 1 base, the J end lost 3 bases, and 13 bases lay between the germline ends. Germline V gene data show CDR1 as MNHNS and CDR2 as SASEGT. Here the CDR3 reads CASSEVRVHLYNEQFF. Written as DNA, the CDR3 is TGTGCCAGCAGTGAAGTCAGGGTCCACCTCTACAATGAGCAGTTCTTC.

This clonotype was seen a handful of times. This chain joins TRBV5-1 and TRBJ1-1; 7 nucleotides align to TRBD1. The ends lost 3 bases at V and 6 bases at J; junction bases unmatched: 2. Germline values: CDR1 SGHRS, CDR2 YFSETQ. The CDR3 sequence is 12 residues long. CDR3 in DNA: TGCGCCAGCAGCTCAGGGGGTCCTGAAGCTTTCTTT. It specifies CASSSGGPEAFF.

The chain recombines TRBV6-2 or TRBV6-3 with TRBJ1-1, with D tentatively TRBD1 (5 bases). Germline V gene data show CDR1 as MNHEY and CDR2 as SVGEGT. There are 13 residues in the CDR3. V was trimmed by 8 bases and J by 0 bases, leaving 10 bases between them. CDR3 in amino acids: CASGGRMNTEAFF. As DNA, the CDR3 is TGTGCCAGCGGGGGGAGAATGAACACTGAAGCTTTCTTT.

This clonotype was counted between two and nine times. V is TRBV5-1 and J is TRBJ2-2; weak D call: TRBD2 (5 bases). Trimming left V 0 bases short and J 6 bases short, with 9 bases between. Looked up from germline, CDR1 is SGHRS and CDR2 is YFSETQ. This CDR3 region has 14 residues. CDR3 loop: CASSLAGMAGELFF. The CDR3 bases are TGCGCCAGCAGCTTGGCGGGGATGGCCGGGGAGCTGTTTTTT.

The chain carries TRBV12-3 or TRBV12-4 and TRBJ2-1; maybe TRBD1 (5 bases). This CDR3 region has 15 residues. Deletions cut 3 bases from V and 0 bases from J, with 9 bases between. The CDR3 region is CASSLDTSSYNEQFF. CDR3 nucleotides: TGTGCCAGCAGTTTGGACACCAGCTCCTACAATGAGCAGTTCTTC.

The chain carries TRBV20-1 and TRBJ2-7, with 7 nucleotides matching TRBD1. Looked up from germline, CDR1 is DFQATT and CDR2 is SNEGSKA (reference sequence). This CDR3 spans 15 amino acids. V gave up 8 bases and J gave up 0 bases; unmatched junction bases: 13. The CDR3 spells CSRRSPQGTSYEQYF. CDR3 sequence (DNA): TGCAGTCGCCGTTCCCCACAGGGGACCTCCTACGAGCAGTACTTC.

A few counts support this clonotype. The chain is built from TRBV12-3 or TRBV12-4 and TRBJ2-1; perhaps TRBD2 as D (6 bases). CDR3 length: 15 amino acids. Between the trimmed V and J ends, which lost 4 bases and 8 bases, there was a span of 18 bases. The CDR3 here is CASSSGTAGGYEQFF. The DNA of the CDR3 is TGTGCCAGCAGTTCCGGGACGGCCGGGGGTTATGAGCAGTTCTTC.

This clonotype was counted only a few times. The genes are TRBV7-9 and TRBJ2-1; 7 bases line up with TRBD1. Germline values: CDR1 SEHNR, CDR2 FQNEAQ (reference sequence). The trim removed 7 bases at V and 4 bases at J, leaving 10 bases unmatched. The CDR3 spans 15 residues. The chain's CDR3 is CASIHRDSTYNEQFF. The CDR3 DNA reads as TGTGCCAGCATCCACCGGGACAGCACATACAATGAGCAGTTCTTC.

This clonotype was counted many times. V gene TRBV2 combines with J gene TRBJ1-2; 7 bases are shared with TRBD1. Per the germline V gene, CDR1 is SNHLY and CDR2 is FYNNEI. The CDR3 sequence is 13 residues long. Losses at the gene ends were 1 base for V and 8 bases for J; bases not matched to a gene: 4. CDR3 nucleotides: TGTGCCAGCAGTGAAGTTAGACAGGGCGGCTACACCTTC. It codes for CASSEVRQGGYTF.

The sample holds many counts of this clonotype. The V call is TRBV19, the J call TRBJ2-3; D tentatively reads TRBD1 or TRBD2 (6 bases each). The CDR3 spans 12 residues. V shed 11 bases and J shed 8 bases, with 17 bases lying between them. CDR1 is LNHDA and CDR2 is SQIVND in the germline V gene (reference sequence). The CDR3, as DNA: TGTGCCGCAGGGTCGGGGGCCGGTACGCAGTATTTT. Its translation: CAAGSGAGTQYF.

This clonotype was seen more than once but under ten times. The gene calls are TRBV20-1 and TRBJ1-5; TRBD1 aligns across 8 bases. The CDR3 runs to 14 residues. The V gene's germline CDR1 is DFQATT and CDR2 SNEGSKA (reference sequence). Trimming took 6 bases from V and 3 from J; bases not matched to a gene: 7. CDR3 in DNA: TGCAGTGCAATGGACAGGGCCTTCAATCAGCCCCAGCATTTT. Amino acids: CSAMDRAFNQPQHF.

J is TRBJ2-5 and V is TRBV10-3; TRBD1 matches 9 bases. The CDR3 totals 14 residues. With 6 bases clipped from V and 5 bases from J, the junction kept 7 bases outside the gene matches. Germline V CDR1 and CDR2: ENHRY, SYGVKD. CDR3 protein: CAIRQGANAETQYF. The CDR3, as DNA: TGTGCCATCAGACAGGGGGCCAACGCCGAGACCCAGTACTTC.